This entry lists 16 T cell receptor beta chains sequenced from one sample in a study of blood T cell repertoires in COVID-19. Method: immunoSEQ multiplex PCR; TCRdb's copy keeps in-frame clones and lacks some. The sample carries around 200,000 clones, roughly 85% recorded once. The sequencing input was PBMCs or T cells enriched from blood (not recorded which). Receptors originate from a man aged 35 to 55 who had recovered from COVID-19.

This clone appeared a few times. The chain links TRBV6-5 to TRBJ1-5; TRBD1 is a possible D gene (6 bases). Germline loops: CDR1 MNHEY, CDR2 SVGAGI. The CDR3 totals 15 residues. Deletions cut 4 bases from V and 0 bases from J, with 10 bases between. The CDR3: CASSSSGASNQPQHF. Here the CDR3 DNA reads TGTGCCAGCAGTTCCTCAGGGGCTAGCAATCAGCCCCAGCATTTT.

This clone has a handful of counts. This rearrangement joins TRBV3-1 (or the pseudogene TRBV3-2) to TRBJ1-2; D perhaps matches TRBD1 (6 bases). CDR3 length: 14 amino acids. Looked up from germline, CDR1 is LGHDT and CDR2 is YNNKEL (reference sequence). Trimming shortened V by 2 bases and J by 3 bases, and 10 bases separated the two germline ends. The CDR3 is CASSQRGGHYGYTF. The CDR3, as DNA: TGTGCCAGCAGCCAAAGGGGGGGACACTATGGCTACACCTTC.

The rearrangement uses TRBV5-6 and TRBJ1-2; no definite D call. The CDR3 is 14 residues long. Germline CDR1 reads SGHDT; CDR2 reads YYEEEE. Trimming stripped 0 bases from V and 4 bases from J, with 10 bases between. In nucleotides, the CDR3 is TGTGCCAGCAGCTTGGGGGCAGCCCGCTATGGCTACACCTTC. Translated, it gives CASSLGAARYGYTF.

The V call is TRBV24-1, the J call TRBJ2-2, with 11 nucleotides matching TRBD2. V lost 1 base, J lost 5 bases, and 2 bases stayed unmatched. This CDR3 contains 16 residues. Germline CDR1 reads KGHDR; CDR2 reads SFDVKD. The CDR3 nucleotides are TGTGCCACCAGTGATTTTAGCGGGAGGGAAACCGGGGAGCTGTTTTTT. The encoded protein is CATSDFSGRETGELFF.

This clone was counted once. This chain uses TRBV7-9 with TRBJ2-7, with 7 bases that match TRBD2. J was trimmed by 3 bases and V by 5 bases; bases with no gene match: 10. Germline V CDR1 and CDR2: SEHNR, FQNEAQ (reference sequence). This CDR3 has 15 amino acids. Written as DNA, the CDR3 is TGTGCCAGCAGCACTATCTCGGGACTAATCTACGAGCAGTACTTC. Amino acids: CASSTISGLIYEQYF.

The V gene is TRBV5-1, the J gene TRBJ1-2; the D gene is possibly TRBD1 (6 bases). V was shortened by 4 bases and J by 3 bases, with 13 bases between the two germline ends. This CDR3 has 14 amino acids. Per the germline V gene, CDR1 is SGHRS and CDR2 is YFSETQ. CDR3 loop: CASSPLTGDYGYTF. The CDR3 region has the DNA TGCGCCAGCAGCCCTCTGACAGGTGACTATGGCTACACCTTC. The full variable domain, its missing parts supplied by reference TRBV5-1 and TRBJ1-2, is KAGVTQTPRYLIKTRGQQVTLSCSPISGHRSVSWYQQTPGQGLQFLFEYFSETQRNKGNFPGRFSGRQFSNSRSEMNVSTLELGDSALYLCASSPLTGDYGYTFGSGTRLTVV.

In its sample, this clone was seen once. The gene calls are TRBV28 and TRBJ1-5; possibly TRBD1 for D (6 bases). The CDR3 is 13 residues long. Trimming shortened V by 7 bases and J by 5 bases, and 12 bases separated the two germline ends. The germline CDR1 and CDR2 sequences are MDHEN and SYDVKM. The CDR3 nucleotides read TGTGCCAGCAAAGAGGGGACATATCAGCCCCAGCATTTT. Its protein product is CASKEGTYQPQHF. Using reference TRBV28 and TRBJ1-5 for the parts outside the CDR3, the full variable domain is DVKVTQSSRYLVKRTGEKVFLECVQDMDHENMFWYRQDPGLGLRLIYFSYDVKMKEKGDIPEGYSVSREKKERFSLILESASTNQTSMYLCASKEGTYQPQHFGDGTRLSIL.

This chain links TRBV3-1 (or the pseudogene TRBV3-2) with TRBJ2-1; 7 nucleotides match TRBD2. J was trimmed by 8 bases and V by 2 bases; bases with no gene match: 6. Germline CDR1 is LGHDT and CDR2 is YNNKEL (reference sequence). This CDR3 spans 14 amino acids. The CDR3 DNA reads as TGTGCCAGCAGCCAAACTGCGGGAGCGTATGAGCAGTTCTTC. It specifies CASSQTAGAYEQFF.

The V call is TRBV29-1, the J call TRBJ1-2; D is perhaps TRBD1 (5 bases). The CDR3 is 11 amino acids. V lost 5 bases to trimming and J lost 11 bases, with 15 bases between them. Germline-derived CDR1 and CDR2 are SQVTM and ANQGSEA. The CDR3 sequence: CSVLTTEWYTF. In nucleotides, the CDR3 is TGCAGCGTTCTTACGACAGAGTGGTACACCTTC.

Worth noting for this clone: The sample has other DNA sequences that encode this CDR3 too. The chain recombines TRBV9 with TRBJ2-7, with 9 bases aligning to TRBD1. This CDR3 is 15 amino acids long. In germline, CDR1 is SGDLS, CDR2 YYNGEE. V trimming: 0 bases; J trimming: 1 base; junction bases outside the gene matches: 2. The CDR3 DNA reads TGTGCCAGCAGCGTAGGAGGGACAGGGTCCTACGAGCAGTACTTC. Translated, it gives CASSVGGTGSYEQYF.

This clone is a singleton in its sample. The genes are TRBV11-2 and TRBJ2-7; possible D gene TRBD1, 5 bases. The CDR3 covers 14 residues. V lost 4 bases, J lost 4 bases, and 14 bases lay in between. Germline loops: CDR1 SGHAT, CDR2 FQNNGV. In nucleotides, the CDR3 is TGTGCCAGCAGCTCTTTGGGGCGGACATACGAGCAGTACTTC. It yields the protein CASSSLGRTYEQYF. The full variable domain, with the rest looked up from reference TRBV11-2 and TRBJ2-7, is EAGVAQSPRYKIIEKRQSVAFWCNPISGHATLYWYQQILGQGPKLLIQFQNNGVVDDSQLPKDRFSAERLKGVDSTLKIQPAKLEDSAVYLCASSSLGRTYEQYFGPGTRLTVT.

In its sample, this clone was seen a few times. This rearrangement joins TRBV7-2 to TRBJ1-2, with 8 bases identical to TRBD1. The J segment lost 7 bases and the V segment lost 2 bases, leaving 6 bases of the junction unmatched. The germline V gene encodes CDR1 SGHTA and CDR2 FQGNSA. This CDR3 region has 14 residues. The CDR3 DNA is TGTGCCAGCAGCTTACAGGGGGCGCGGGGTGGCTACACCTTC. Its translation is CASSLQGARGGYTF.

The rearrangement uses TRBV15 and TRBJ1-5; D remains ambiguous. Germline assignment: CDR1 LNHNV and CDR2 YYDKDF (reference sequence). The germline V and J ends were trimmed by 1 base and 3 bases, with 7 bases remaining between them. The CDR3 contains 14 residues. The CDR3 sequence is CATSRGGTNQPQHF. CDR3 sequence (DNA): TGTGCCACCAGCAGAGGCGGTACCAATCAGCCCCAGCATTTT.

The CDR3 region is CASSFSGTGGRIYF. CDR3 sequence (DNA): TGTGCCAGCAGCTTCTCCGGGACAGGGGGCCGCATATATTTT. The chain recombines TRBV9 with TRBJ1-3; 12 nucleotides line up with TRBD1. CDR1 is SGDLS and CDR2 is YYNGEE in the germline V gene. V lost 4 bases and J lost 12; bases outside the gene matches: 8. The CDR3 is 14 residues long.

This clone was seen just once. The DNA of the CDR3 is TGTGCCAGCAGTGACACAAGCGGAGCCACAGATACGCAGTATTTT. Residues: CASSDTSGATDTQYF. The chain uses TRBV6-4 and TRBJ2-3; D is perhaps TRBD2 (5 bases). The CDR3 extends over 15 amino acids. V was cut by 2 bases and J by 2 bases, with 11 bases left in between. Germline CDR1 reads MRHNA; CDR2 reads SNTAGT.

The chain couples TRBV19 to TRBJ2-3; D remains unclear. Germline V gives CDR1 LNHDA, CDR2 SQIVND (reference sequence). This CDR3 is built from 13 residues. V dropped 6 bases and J dropped 5 bases, with 12 bases sitting between them. The DNA for the CDR3 is TGTGCCAGTAGGATGAGTAGTAAAGATACGCAGTATTTT. It specifies CASRMSSKDTQYF.